This TCR beta chain was observed in a study of CD8 T cells in Susac syndrome. CDR1 LGHDT and CDR2 YNNKEL come from the germline V gene (reference sequence). The ends were cut back, 3 bases at V and 10 bases at J, with 13 bases in the middle. The CDR3 covers 13 residues. Random hexamers primed reverse transcription of roughly 0.5 to 1 ug RNA. Each CDR3 protein gets one entry after TCRdb re-called the immunoSEQ multiplex PCR reads with MiXCR. The sample includes some 190,000 distinct CDR3 sequences, roughly 94% seen only once; the top ten take 0.095% to 0.12%. The specimen sequenced was CD4+ T cells from PBMCs. This receptor was obtained from a human donor in good health. The chain recombines TRBV3-1 with TRBJ2-1, with unresolved D. CDR3 nucleotides: TGTGCCAGCAGCCAGGTTCTCTCTTGGGAGCAGTTCTTC. Translated, it gives CASSQVLSWEQFF.